This T cell receptor (beta chain) was sequenced during a study of T-cell memory formation after mild COVID-19. Overall study: The two donors had largely donor-specific TCR clusters.

Concerning this clonotype: Its specificity is unknown.

TCRdb redid the calling of the 5' RACE reads with MiXCR, one entry per CDR3 protein. The table has hundreds of thousands of distinct CDR3 sequences, about 22% seen once. From germline, CDR1 is MGHRA and CDR2 YSYEKL. The CDR3 consists of 17 residues. V was pared by 2 bases and J by 0 bases, with 8 bases of the junction left unmatched. Study results and limitations: A second wave expanding day 15 to 37 was CD4+-biased; contracting clones were balanced.

The specimen sequenced was PBMCs or a T cell subset sorted from them (not recorded which). The chain is built from TRBV4-1 and TRBJ2-7; TRBD1 aligns across 9 bases. The TCR sequence derives from an adult woman who had mild COVID-19 (a few samples of this study predate the infection). Cell type and time point are not known. The chain's CDR3 is CASSQHGQGTSSYEQYF. The CDR3 coding sequence is TGCGCCAGCAGCCAACACGGACAGGGGACGAGCTCCTACGAGCAGTACTTC.